Shown below are 5 T cell receptor beta chains from a single sample sequenced in a study of CD8 T cells in ankylosing spondylitis. MiXCR, run by TCRdb on the 5' RACE reads, gives a single entry per CDR3 protein. The sample consists of about 39,000 distinct CDR3 sequences, about 4% of them appearing once. Sample: blood, either unsorted or a sorted T cell fraction (not recorded which). All receptors derive from a female donor with ankylosing spondylitis or in good health (not recorded which).

This clonotype was counted at least ten times. The chain combines TRBV9 with TRBJ2-5; 11 bases map to TRBD2. Trimming cost V 3 bases and J 1 base; bases outside gene matches: 11. CDR1 is SGDLS, CDR2 YYNGEE, per germline. The CDR3 contains 18 residues. CDR3 residues: CASSGGLAGGFVQETQYF. CDR3 nucleotide sequence: TGTGCCAGCAGCGGTGGACTAGCGGGTGGTTTCGTCCAAGAGACCCAGTACTTC.

The chain is built from TRBV9 and TRBJ1-6; a possible D gene is TRBD1 (5 bases). The germline V gene encodes CDR1 SGDLS and CDR2 YYNGEE. Trimming took 6 bases from V and 3 from J, leaving 16 bases between them. There are 16 residues in the CDR3. The CDR3 coding sequence is TGTGCCAGCACCACCGGGCAGGGACTCTATAATTCACCCCTCCACTTT. It yields the protein CASTTGQGLYNSPLHF.

This clonotype was seen repeatedly, ten times or more. The chain joins TRBV9 to TRBJ2-1; the D gene is possibly TRBD2 (7 bases). This CDR3 has 15 residues. Germline CDR1 SGDLS, CDR2 YYNGEE. Trimming removed 3 bases at V and 5 bases at J, with 15 bases between. The CDR3 sequence is CASSEGGGTNNEQFF. The CDR3, as DNA: TGTGCCAGCAGCGAAGGGGGGGGCACCAACAATGAGCAGTTCTTC.

This clonotype was seen repeatedly, ten times or more. The chain is built from TRBV9 and TRBJ2-7; 8 positions match TRBD1. The CDR3 totals 15 residues. Germline V gives CDR1 SGDLS, CDR2 YYNGEE. V lost 3 bases to trimming and J lost 3 bases; unmatched junction nucleotides: 8. CDR3 protein: CASSEGQGPIYEQYF. CDR3 coding DNA: TGTGCCAGCAGCGAAGGACAGGGACCGATCTACGAGCAGTACTTC.

This clonotype is medium-sized in the sample. This rearrangement joins TRBV9 to TRBJ1-6, with D perhaps matching TRBD1 (5 bases). Germline V gives CDR1 SGDLS, CDR2 YYNGEE. Trimming took off 3 bases at V and 1 base at J, with 11 bases between the two ends. The CDR3 is 16 amino acids. The DNA for the CDR3 is TGTGCCAGCAGCGGGTCAAGGACATCCTATAATTCACCCCTCCACTTT. Translation: CASSGSRTSYNSPLHF.